This passage covers 10 T cell receptor beta chains from one sample sequenced in a study of T-cell reconstitution after alpha-beta-depleted transplantation in children. Construction of the TCRbeta library involved unique molecular identifiers. TCRdb analysed the PCR reads with MiXCR anew, one entry per CDR3 protein. The top ten clones hold around 7.6% of a sample with about 290,000 distinct CDR3 sequences, 10% of them seen once. Sequenced here: PBMCs, sampled before TCRalphabeta/CD19-depleted stem cell transplant. The source is a boy less than two years old with acute myeloid leukemia, due to receive a stem cell transplant.

The chain joins TRBV7-9 to TRBJ1-1, with D possibly matching TRBD1 (6 bases). Trimming stripped 5 bases from V and 3 bases from J, with 16 bases between. Germline CDR1 SEHNR, CDR2 FQNEAQ (reference sequence). The CDR3 consists of 15 residues. This chain's CDR3 is CASSPIQGGDTEAFF. DNA of the CDR3: TGTGCCAGCAGCCCAATACAGGGAGGGGACACTGAAGCTTTCTTT. The full variable domain, completed using reference TRBV7-9 and TRBJ1-1, is DTGVSQNPRHKITKRGQNVTFRCDPISEHNRLYWYRQTLGQGPEFLTYFQNEAQLEKSRLLSDRFSAERPKGSFSTLEIQRTEQGDSAMYLCASSPIQGGDTEAFFGQGTRLTVV.

This clonotype was recorded many times. The V gene is TRBV20-1, the J gene TRBJ2-2; tentative D call: TRBD1 (6 bases). This CDR3 has 15 amino acids. Germline V gives CDR1 DFQATT, CDR2 SNEGSKA (reference sequence). Trimming cost V 6 bases and J 1 base, with 15 bases left between them. The CDR3 sequence: CSARTVAVNTGELFF. The CDR3 coding sequence is TGCAGTGCACGGACAGTAGCAGTGAACACCGGGGAGCTGTTTTTT.

This clonotype appeared many times. The chain recombines TRBV20-1 with TRBJ2-7; no firm D call. Between the trimmed V and J ends, which lost 3 bases and 0 bases, there was a span of 9 bases. This CDR3 has 13 amino acids. Germline-derived CDR1 and CDR2 are DFQATT and SNEGSKA (reference sequence). In nucleotides, the CDR3 is TGCAGTGCTAGTGGGCTACTCTCCTACGAGCAGTACTTC. Protein: CSASGLLSYEQYF.

The chain employs TRBV4-2 and TRBJ2-6; D possibly matches TRBD1 or TRBD2 (5 bases each). The CDR3 is 18 residues long. Germline V gene sequence: CDR1 LGHNA, CDR2 YNFKEQ. V was cut by 1 base and J by 1 base, with 14 bases left in between. The CDR3, as DNA: TGTGCCAGCAGCCAAGTGGGGGACGCTGCTTCTGGGGCCAACGTCCTGACTTTC. Encoded protein: CASSQVGDAASGANVLTF.

This chain uses TRBV28 with TRBJ1-4, with a possible D match to TRBD1 (5 bases). CDR3 length: 15 residues. The V gene lost 5 bases and the J gene lost 0 bases, with 10 bases spanning the gap. The germline V gene has CDR1 MDHEN and CDR2 SYDVKM. The DNA of the CDR3 is TGTGCCAGCAGTGCGCCGACAGCAACTAATGAAAAACTGTTTTTT. Its translation is CASSAPTATNEKLFF.

This clonotype was seen many times. The chain has TRBV7-2 and TRBJ1-5, with 8 bases that match TRBD1. V was clipped by 5 bases and J by 0 bases; unmatched bases: 6. This CDR3 has 16 residues. The germline V gene has CDR1 SGHTA and CDR2 FQGNSA. The CDR3 DNA is TGTGCCAGCAGCAGTCAGGGGGCGATTAGCAATCAGCCCCAGCATTTT. It encodes CASSSQGAISNQPQHF.

For this clonotype: A much larger clonotype is one base distant, so this may be a read error. The rearrangement joins TRBV7-9 to TRBJ2-1; D is possibly TRBD2 (5 bases). Germline V gene sequence: CDR1 SEHNR, CDR2 FQNEAQ (reference sequence). This CDR3 comprises 16 residues. CDR3 nucleotide sequence: TGTGCCAGCAGCCCCCATCGGGGTATCTCCTACTATGAGCAGTTCTTC. It translates to CASSPHRGISYYEQFF.

This clonotype appeared many times. The J gene is TRBJ2-4, the V gene TRBV27, with TRBD1 matching over 7 bases. The CDR3 is made up of 15 amino acids. Trimming took 5 bases from V and 1 from J; bases not matched to a gene: 5. The germline V gene has CDR1 MNHEY and CDR2 SMNVEV (reference sequence). CDR3 sequence: CASSHRGLAKNIQYF. DNA for the CDR3: TGTGCCAGCAGTCACAGGGGATTGGCCAAAAACATTCAGTACTTC.

This clonotype was counted at least ten times. The chain recombines TRBV7-6 with TRBJ1-1, with TRBD1 as a possible D gene (5 bases). Trimming pared 4 bases from V and 7 bases from J, leaving 13 bases between. In germline, CDR1 is SGHVS, CDR2 FNYEAQ. The CDR3 sequence is 13 residues long. The CDR3 here is CASSYGGDLEAFF. The CDR3, as DNA: TGTGCCAGCAGCTATGGCGGGGACCTTGAAGCTTTCTTT.

This clonotype was picked up many times. The chain joins TRBV7-9 to TRBJ1-4; 7 bases fit TRBD1. Per germline, CDR1 SEHNR and CDR2 FQNEAQ (reference sequence). J lost 3 bases, V lost 0 bases, and 7 bases had no gene match. CDR3 size: 17 residues. The CDR3 is CASSLASRQGANEKLFF. The CDR3 DNA reads TGTGCCAGCAGCTTAGCAAGTCGACAGGGAGCTAATGAAAAACTGTTTTTT.